This TCR beta chain was recorded in a study of blood T cell repertoires in COVID-19 (dated by TCRdb to 2018 to 2021). In terms of the full investigation: The collaborator samples originated in the United States, Italy and Spain and spanned the acute and convalescent phases of COVID-19. The material from the prospective study consisted of cDNA or gDNA derived from T cells, B-cell-depleted T cells, or PBMCs. Deeply sampled blood TCRbeta repertoires from subjects exposed to, actively infected with, or recovered from COVID-19 were included in the dataset. The repertoires were released in a freely available public database intended as a resource for research on the immune response to SARS-CoV-2. Samples were obtained from the ongoing ImmuneRACE study (first 160 participants) and from approximately 1,200 subjects provided by 6 global collaborators. Sample metadata almost always included a de-identified subject ID, COVID-19 status, age in years and sex. Where available, HLA class I and class II types were taken from metadata supplied by the sample provider and were not determined by assay-based typing. Broad study findings and their caveats: How much clinical and demographic metadata was included differed by source and by participant, and the metadata was provided uncurated.

For CDR1 and CDR2, the germline V gene lists SQVTM and ANQGSEA. V sheds 7 bases and J sheds 1 base, leaving 14 bases between their ends. Inclusive of the bounding cysteine and phenylalanine, the CDR3 is 13 residues long. Just CDR3 DNA is preserved here, 39 bases in frame from base 1. With regard to this clone: Its antigen is still unknown. No base-level quality is on record; no much larger clone is a single base apart.

TCRbeta CDR3 regions were amplified from genomic DNA using the immunoSEQ Assay, a bias-controlled multiplex PCR. As for the original processing: The number of nucleated cells in each sample was estimated by amplification of reference gene primers within the assay. To quantify the absolute abundance of each unique TCRbeta CDR3 rearrangement, sequence reads were collapsed and filtered. For each sample, productive Simpson clonality was calculated as the square root of Simpson's diversity index over productive rearrangements. TCRdb carries this immuneACCESS record with in-frame sequences only. Its versions omit some clonotypes, under half of them owing to an unresolved V gene in the studies checked, with the rest unexplained. V and J calls and clone size come straight from that table; D and trimming were deduced from the DNA. In this sample the table shows tens of thousands of clones, roughly 73% of which occur a single time. The top ten constitute more than 55% of the sample.

Each collaborating institution followed its own protocols to collect whole blood in K2EDTA tubes. For TCRbeta analysis, collaborator samples were shipped as frozen whole blood, as isolated PBMCs, or as DNA extracted from either sample type. The chain is assembled from TRBV29-1 and TRBJ2-7; TRBD1 could be the D gene, as 6 bases match. The sequence derives from a man aged 80 or over with acute or convalescent COVID-19. Material: peripheral blood. The CDR3 amino acid sequence is: CSATTGLSYEQYF. In nucleotide form, the sequence is TGCAGCGCAACAACAGGGCTATCCTACGAGCAGTACTTC.